This T cell receptor (beta chain) derives from a study of T cell responses to AZD1222 COVID-19 vaccine. Clones were read by immunoSEQ multiplex PCR, and TCRdb kept only the in-frame ones, dropping some. The sample has about 55,000 clones; about 85% are singletons. Sequenced material: peripheral blood, taken on day 0 of AZD1222 vaccination. The source of this sequence is an adult in good health.

The DNA for the CDR3 is TGTGCCAGCAGCGGGGGCCCCTTGGGGCCCCAGCATTTT. It codes for CASSGGPLGPQHF. The chain has TRBV5-4 and TRBJ1-5; a possible D gene is TRBD1 (6 bases). Deletions cut 4 bases from V and 9 bases from J, with 14 bases between. The CDR3 covers 13 residues. Germline V gene lookup returns CDR1 SGHNT and CDR2 YYREEE (reference sequence).